The 13 T cell receptor beta chains in this list originate from one sample, sequenced in a study of T cells in women clearing cervical HPV infection. Generated by immunoSEQ multiplex PCR, the TCRdb table keeps only in-frame clones and is missing some. The listing contains under 40,000 clones. The sample comprised blood buffy coat. These receptors were obtained from a woman aged 18 to 75 with a cervical HPV16 infection that either progressed to CIN3+ or cleared (not recorded which).

In regard to this clone: The read is 3 residues too short to cover the CDR3 end, so that end is filled in from the germline J gene. J is TRBJ2-2 and V is TRBV5-1, with D unresolved. This CDR3 spans 13 amino acids. The germline V and J ends were trimmed by 0 bases and 3 bases, with 3 bases remaining between them. The germline CDR1 and CDR2 sequences are SGHRS and YFSETQ. Incomplete CDR3 DNA: TGCGCCAGCAGCTTGGACTACACCGGGGAG. Translated, it gives CASSLDYTGE. The whole CDR3 reads CASSLDYTGELFF.

The covered CDR3 bases are TGTGCCACCGCCTTGACAGGGATCGGCTTTGGGTCTATC. Translated, it gives CATALTGIGFGSI. The CDR3 in full is CATALTGIGFGSIYTF. V usage is TRBV18 and J usage is TRBJ1-2, with 7 bases identical to TRBD1. The observed sequence ends 3 residues before the CDR3 terminus, with the missing tail filled in from the germline J gene. Germline loops: CDR1 KGHSH, CDR2 LQKENI. This CDR3 has 16 amino acids.

Of note for this clone: The read falls 3 residues short of the CDR3 end, and the missing part is taken from the germline J gene. Within the sample, other DNA sequences also encode this same CDR3. The chain recombines TRBV7-2 with TRBJ1-1; D unresolved. Germline V gene data show CDR1 as SGHTA and CDR2 as FQGNSA. The CDR3 is made up of 13 amino acids. CDR3 bases read: TGTGCCAGCAGCTTACTCCAGCGGGATCCA. Translated, it gives CASSLLQRDP. The CDR3, in full, reads CASSLLQRDPAFF.

With respect to this clone: The read ends 3 residues early relative to the CDR3; the germline J gene fills the gap. The rearrangement joins TRBV20-1 to TRBJ1-1; 7 bases are shared with TRBD1. The CDR3 length is 11 residues. From germline, CDR1 is DFQATT and CDR2 SNEGSKA (reference sequence). This chain's CDR3 is CSAYHRGEAFF. The part of the CDR3 DNA that was read is TGCAGTGCGTATCACAGGGGCGAA.

With respect to this clone: The read terminates 3 residues ahead of where the CDR3 ends, so the germline J gene completes it. V and J are TRBV15 and TRBJ2-5, with D possibly called TRBD1 or TRBD2 (5 bases each). CDR3 length: 14 amino acids. Germline V gene lookup returns CDR1 LNHNV and CDR2 YYDKDF (reference sequence). V shed 1 base and J shed 5 bases, with 11 bases lying between them. The CDR3 spells CATSRVRGRETQYF. The sequenced CDR3 bases are TGTGCCACCAGCAGAGTGAGGGGCCGGGAGACC.

As for this clone: The read gets to within 3 residues of the CDR3 end, and the germline J gene fills in the rest. The rearrangement uses TRBV30 and TRBJ1-2; possible D gene TRBD1, 6 bases. This CDR3 spans 13 amino acids. V lost 7 bases, J lost 2 bases, and 14 bases lay in between. Germline V gene lookup returns CDR1 GTSNPN and CDR2 SVGIG (reference sequence). The DNA read from the CDR3 is TGTGCCTTTTCCCTCAGGGGAAACTATGGC. Protein: CAFSLRGNYG. Given in full, the CDR3 is CAFSLRGNYGYTF. Variable domain in full (rest from reference TRBV30 and TRBJ1-2): SQTIHQWPATLVQPVGSPLSLECTVEGTSNPNLYWYRQAAGRGLQLLFYSVGIGQISSEVPQNLSASRPQDRQFILSSKKLLLSDSGFYLCAFSLRGNYGYTFGSGTRLTVV.

The chain's CDR3 is CASSQGGAIYDYTF. The CDR3 bases that were read are TGTGCCAGCAGCCAGGGCGGGGCCATCTACGAC. The V call is TRBV7-2, the J call TRBJ1-2, with a possible D match to TRBD1 (5 bases). The CDR3 end falls 3 residues outside the read, so it is completed with the germline J gene. The CDR3 is made up of 14 amino acids. CDR1 is SGHTA and CDR2 is FQGNSA in the germline V gene. Based on the CDR3 plus reference TRBV7-2 and TRBJ1-2, the full variable domain is GAGVSQSPSNKVTEKGKDVELRCDPISGHTALYWYRQSLGQGLEFLIYFQGNSAPDKSGLPSDRFSAERTGGSVSTLTIQRTQQEDSAVYLCASSQGGAIYDYTFGSGTRLTVV.

Comment on this clone: The CDR3 goes on 3 residues after the read ends, and that part is filled in from the germline J gene. V and J are TRBV7-2 and TRBJ2-4; D may be TRBD1 (5 bases). CDR3 size: 15 residues. The germline CDR1 and CDR2 sequences are SGHTA and FQGNSA. CDR3 sequence: CASSLAAQGYYGQYF. CDR3 DNA, as far as it was read: TGTGCCAGCAGCTTAGCAGCCCAGGGATACTATGGT.

A remark on this clone: The read ends 3 residues shy of where the CDR3 ends; the end is completed using the germline J gene. This sequence joins TRBV5-1 and TRBJ1-1; unclear D gene. Germline V lookup: CDR1 SGHRS, CDR2 YFSETQ. V lost 6 bases and J lost 0, with 9 bases in between. The CDR3 sequence is 13 residues long. Incomplete CDR3 DNA: TGCGCCAGCAAAATCACAGTGAACACTGAA. Encoded protein: CASKITVNTE. The entire CDR3 sequence reads CASKITVNTEAFF.

Comments on this clone: The observed sequence ends 3 residues before the CDR3 terminus, with the missing tail filled in from the germline J gene. V is TRBV14 and J is TRBJ2-3, with D tentatively TRBD2 (6 bases). The germline V gene has CDR1 SGHDN and CDR2 FVKESK. The CDR3 spans 14 residues. The CDR3: CASSRWDSQETQYF. Partial CDR3 DNA: TGTGCCAGCAGCCGGTGGGACTCTCAAGAGACG.

A remark on this clone: The CDR3 is cut off 3 residues early in the read; its end comes from the germline J gene. The same CDR3 is also encoded by other DNA sequences in this sample. The rearrangement links TRBV20-1 to TRBJ1-6; D gene unclear. Germline V CDR1 and CDR2: DFQATT, SNEGSKA (reference sequence). The CDR3 is 15 amino acids. V lost 3 bases to trimming and J lost 2 bases, with 11 bases between them. The part of the CDR3 DNA that was read is TGCAGTGCTAGTGAGAGGGCAACCTATAATTCACCC. Its translation is CSASERATYNSP. The whole CDR3 protein is CSASERATYNSPLHF.

Partial CDR3 DNA: TGTGCCAGCCATAAAGGGACAGGTTCCTACAATGAG. It yields the protein CASHKGTGSYNE. The complete CDR3 sequence is CASHKGTGSYNEQFF. The chain combines TRBV27 with TRBJ2-1, with TRBD1 identical over 8 bases. The CDR3 end falls 3 residues outside the read, so it is completed with the germline J gene. CDR3 length: 15 residues. J lost 1 base, V lost 8 bases, and 7 bases had no gene match. Germline CDR1 MNHEY, CDR2 SMNVEV (reference sequence).

Points on this clone: The observed sequence ends 3 residues before the CDR3 terminus, with the missing tail filled in from the germline J gene. The chain recombines TRBV19 with TRBJ2-3; 8 bases are shared with TRBD1. Germline-derived CDR1 and CDR2 are LNHDA and SQIVND (reference sequence). V dropped 10 bases and J dropped 5; count of bases not matched to a gene: 8. The CDR3 extends over 13 amino acids. CDR3 bases read: TGTGCCACAGCTCAGGGGGCTGTAGATACG. It codes for CATAQGAVDT. The whole CDR3 is CATAQGAVDTQYF.